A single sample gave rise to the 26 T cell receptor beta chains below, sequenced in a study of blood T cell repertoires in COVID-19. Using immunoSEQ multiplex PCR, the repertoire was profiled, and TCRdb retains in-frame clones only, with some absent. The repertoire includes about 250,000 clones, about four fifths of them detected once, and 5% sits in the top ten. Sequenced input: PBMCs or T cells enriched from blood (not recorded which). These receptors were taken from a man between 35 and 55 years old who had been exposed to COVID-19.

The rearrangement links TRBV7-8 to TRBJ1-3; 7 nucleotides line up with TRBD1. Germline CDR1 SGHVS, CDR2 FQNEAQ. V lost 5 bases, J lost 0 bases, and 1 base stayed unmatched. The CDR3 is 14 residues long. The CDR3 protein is CASSPGGSGNTIYF. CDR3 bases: TGTGCCAGCAGCCCAGGGGGCTCTGGAAACACCATATATTTT.

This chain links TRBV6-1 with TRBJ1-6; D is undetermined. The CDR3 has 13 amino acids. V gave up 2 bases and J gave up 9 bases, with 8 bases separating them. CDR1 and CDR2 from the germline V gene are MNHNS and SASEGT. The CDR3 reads CASSERRSSPLHF. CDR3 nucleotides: TGTGCCAGCAGTGAACGGCGGAGTTCACCCCTCCACTTT.

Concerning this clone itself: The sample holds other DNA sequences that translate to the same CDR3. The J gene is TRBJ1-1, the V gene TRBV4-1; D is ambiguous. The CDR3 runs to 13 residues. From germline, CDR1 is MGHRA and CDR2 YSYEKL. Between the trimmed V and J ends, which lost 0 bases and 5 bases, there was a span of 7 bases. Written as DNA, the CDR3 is TGCGCCAGCAGCCAAGATCGAGGAACTGAAGCTTTCTTT. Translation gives CASSQDRGTEAFF.

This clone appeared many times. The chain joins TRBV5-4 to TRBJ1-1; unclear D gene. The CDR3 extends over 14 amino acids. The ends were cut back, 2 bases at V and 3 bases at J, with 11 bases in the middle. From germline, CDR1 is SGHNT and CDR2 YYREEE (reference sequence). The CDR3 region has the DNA TGTGCCAGCAGCTTCCGGGGTTCGGACACTGAAGCTTTCTTT. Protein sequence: CASSFRGSDTEAFF.

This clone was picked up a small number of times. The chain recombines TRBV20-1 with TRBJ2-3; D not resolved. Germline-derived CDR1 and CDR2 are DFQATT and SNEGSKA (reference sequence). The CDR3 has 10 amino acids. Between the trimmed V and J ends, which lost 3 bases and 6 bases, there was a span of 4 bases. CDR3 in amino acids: CSASFDTQYF. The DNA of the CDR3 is TGCAGTGCTAGCTTCGATACGCAGTATTTT.

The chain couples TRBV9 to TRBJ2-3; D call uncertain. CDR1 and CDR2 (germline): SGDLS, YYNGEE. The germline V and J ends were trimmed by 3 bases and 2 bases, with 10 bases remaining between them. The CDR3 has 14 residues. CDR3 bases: TGTGCCAGCAGCGAACTACAATTCACAGATACGCAGTATTTT. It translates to CASSELQFTDTQYF.

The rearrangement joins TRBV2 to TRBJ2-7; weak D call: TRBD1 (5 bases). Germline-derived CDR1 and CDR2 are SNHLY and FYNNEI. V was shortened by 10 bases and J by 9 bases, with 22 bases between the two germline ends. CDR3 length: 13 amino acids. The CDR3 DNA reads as TGTGCCACCCAAGGTAGACAGACGGTGGGGCAGTACTTC. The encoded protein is CATQGRQTVGQYF.

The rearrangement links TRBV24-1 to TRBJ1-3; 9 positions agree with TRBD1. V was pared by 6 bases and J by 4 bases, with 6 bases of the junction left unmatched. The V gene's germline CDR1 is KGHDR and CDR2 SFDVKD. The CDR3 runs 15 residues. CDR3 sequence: CATSQGQGGGNTIYF. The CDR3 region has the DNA TGTGCCACCAGTCAGGGACAGGGCGGGGGAAACACCATATATTTT.

The CDR3 DNA reads as TGTGCCAGCCGGAGTCCCGGGACAGGGGAAGAAAAACTGTTTTTT. The encoded protein is CASRSPGTGEEKLFF. This rearrangement joins TRBV27 to TRBJ1-4; 10 nucleotides line up with TRBD1. This CDR3 spans 15 amino acids. Germline V lookup: CDR1 MNHEY, CDR2 SMNVEV (reference sequence). Germline trimming cut 8 bases from V and 8 bases from J; bases unmatched to any gene: 11.

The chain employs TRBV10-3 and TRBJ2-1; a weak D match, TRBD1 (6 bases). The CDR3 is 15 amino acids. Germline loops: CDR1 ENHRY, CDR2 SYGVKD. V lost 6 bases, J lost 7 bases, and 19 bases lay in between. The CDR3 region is CAISPSPGVKNEQFF. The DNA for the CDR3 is TGTGCCATCAGCCCCAGCCCAGGGGTCAAGAATGAGCAGTTCTTC.

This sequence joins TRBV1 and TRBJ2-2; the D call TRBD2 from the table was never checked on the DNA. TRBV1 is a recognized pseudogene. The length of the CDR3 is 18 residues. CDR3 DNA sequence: TGCACCAGCAGCGAAGAGGTAGTCTTAAAATCGAACACCGGGGAGCTGTTTTTT. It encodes CTSSEEVVLKSNTGELFF.

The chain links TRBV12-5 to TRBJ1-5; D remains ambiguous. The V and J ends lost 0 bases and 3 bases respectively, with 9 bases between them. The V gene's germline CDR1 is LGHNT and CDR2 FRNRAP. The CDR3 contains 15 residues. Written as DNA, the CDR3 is TGTGCTAGTGGTTTGGTACCCTCGGTCAATCAGCCCCAGCATTTT. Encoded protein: CASGLVPSVNQPQHF.

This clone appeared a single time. The CDR3 loop reads CASTTASGGGGQYF. The CDR3 DNA sequence: TGCGCCAGCACCACGGCTAGCGGGGGGGGCGGCCAGTACTTC. This chain links TRBV5-1 with TRBJ2-5; 12 nucleotides align to TRBD2. The junction had 10 bases not matched to a gene; V was cut back by 6 bases and J by 10 bases. Germline V CDR1 and CDR2: SGHRS, YFSETQ. The CDR3 is 14 amino acids.

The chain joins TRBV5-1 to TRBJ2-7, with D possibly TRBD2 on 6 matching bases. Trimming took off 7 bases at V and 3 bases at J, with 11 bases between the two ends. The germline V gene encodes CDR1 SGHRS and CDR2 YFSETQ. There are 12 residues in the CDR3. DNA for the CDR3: TGCGCCAGCGGAGGCGGGGTCTACGAGCAGTACTTC. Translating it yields CASGGGVYEQYF.

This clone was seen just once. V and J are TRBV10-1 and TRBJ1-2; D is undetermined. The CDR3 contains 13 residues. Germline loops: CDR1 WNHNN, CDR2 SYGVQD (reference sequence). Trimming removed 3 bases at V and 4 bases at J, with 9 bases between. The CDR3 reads CASSDYRTYGYTF. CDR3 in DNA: TGCGCCAGCAGTGATTACAGAACCTATGGCTACACCTTC.

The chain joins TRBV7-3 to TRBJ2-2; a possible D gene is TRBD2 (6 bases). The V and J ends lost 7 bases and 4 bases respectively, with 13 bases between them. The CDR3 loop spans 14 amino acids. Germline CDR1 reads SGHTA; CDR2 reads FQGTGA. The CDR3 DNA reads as TGTGCCAGCAACGCGGGGATGGGCACCGGGGAGCTGTTTTTT. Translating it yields CASNAGMGTGELFF.

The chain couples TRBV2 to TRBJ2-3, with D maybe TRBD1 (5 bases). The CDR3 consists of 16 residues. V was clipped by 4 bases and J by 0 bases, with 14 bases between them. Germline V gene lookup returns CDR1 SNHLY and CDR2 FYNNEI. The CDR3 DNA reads TGTGCCAGCAGTGCTTGGGGCCAGATAAGCACAGATACGCAGTATTTT. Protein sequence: CASSAWGQISTDTQYF. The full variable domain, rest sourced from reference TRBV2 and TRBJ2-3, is EPEVTQTPSHQVTQMGQEVILRCVPISNHLYFYWYRQILGQKVEFLVSFYNNEISEKSEIFDDQFSVERPDGSNFTLKIRSTKLEDSAMYFCASSAWGQISTDTQYFGPGTRLTVL.

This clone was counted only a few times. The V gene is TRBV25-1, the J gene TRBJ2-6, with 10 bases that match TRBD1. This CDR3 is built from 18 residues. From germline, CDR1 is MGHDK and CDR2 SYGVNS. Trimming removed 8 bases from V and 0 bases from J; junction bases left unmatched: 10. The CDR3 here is CASPIRDRGSSGANVLTF. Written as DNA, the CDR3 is TGTGCCAGCCCTATCCGGGACAGGGGCAGCTCTGGGGCCAACGTCCTGACTTTC.

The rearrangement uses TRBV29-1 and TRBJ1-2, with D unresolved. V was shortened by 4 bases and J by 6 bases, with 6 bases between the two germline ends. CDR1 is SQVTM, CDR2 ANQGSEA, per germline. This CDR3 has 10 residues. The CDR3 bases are TGCAGCGTTGGGGAGGATGGCTACACCTTC. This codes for CSVGEDGYTF.

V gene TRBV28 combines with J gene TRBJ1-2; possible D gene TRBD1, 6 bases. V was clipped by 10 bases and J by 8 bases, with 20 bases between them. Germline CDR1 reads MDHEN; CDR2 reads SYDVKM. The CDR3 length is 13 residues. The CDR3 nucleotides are TGTGCCACCAGATGGGGGCAGGTTAGAGGCTACACCTTC. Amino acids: CATRWGQVRGYTF.

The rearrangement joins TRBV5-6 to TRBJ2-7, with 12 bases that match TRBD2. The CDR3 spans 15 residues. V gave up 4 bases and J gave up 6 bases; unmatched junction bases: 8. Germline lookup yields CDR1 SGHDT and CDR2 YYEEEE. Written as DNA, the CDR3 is TGTGCCAGCAGCCCGAGGACTAGCGGGGTTCGCGAGCAGTACTTC. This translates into CASSPRTSGVREQYF. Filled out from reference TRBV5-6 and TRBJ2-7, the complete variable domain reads DAGVTQSPTHLIKTRGQQVTLRCSPKSGHDTVSWYQQALGQGPQFIFQYYEEEERQRGNFPDRFSGHQFPNYSSELNVNALLLGDSALYLCASSPRTSGVREQYFGPGTRLTVT.

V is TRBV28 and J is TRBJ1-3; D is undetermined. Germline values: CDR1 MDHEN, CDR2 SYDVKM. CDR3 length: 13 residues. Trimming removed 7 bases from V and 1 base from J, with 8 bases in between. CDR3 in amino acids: CASKVSSGNTIYF. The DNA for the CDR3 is TGTGCCAGCAAAGTTAGTTCTGGAAACACCATATATTTT.

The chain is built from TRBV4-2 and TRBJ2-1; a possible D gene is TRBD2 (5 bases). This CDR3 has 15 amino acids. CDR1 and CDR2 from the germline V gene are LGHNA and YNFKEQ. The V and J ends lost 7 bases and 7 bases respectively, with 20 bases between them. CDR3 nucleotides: TGTGCCAGCACCTATAGCGTCTCTGATACAAATGAGCAGTTCTTC. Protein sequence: CASTYSVSDTNEQFF.

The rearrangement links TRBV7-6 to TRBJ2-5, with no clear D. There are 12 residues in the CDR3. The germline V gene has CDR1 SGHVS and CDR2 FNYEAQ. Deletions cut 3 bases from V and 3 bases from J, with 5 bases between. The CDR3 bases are TGTGCCAGCAGCTTTATAGAAGAGACCCAGTACTTC. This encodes CASSFIEETQYF.

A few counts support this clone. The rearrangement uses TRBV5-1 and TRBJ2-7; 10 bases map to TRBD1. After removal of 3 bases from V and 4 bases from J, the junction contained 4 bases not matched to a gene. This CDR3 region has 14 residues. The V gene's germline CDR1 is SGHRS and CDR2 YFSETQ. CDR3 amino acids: CASSSTGGLYEQYF. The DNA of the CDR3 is TGCGCCAGCAGCTCGACAGGGGGCCTGTACGAGCAGTACTTC. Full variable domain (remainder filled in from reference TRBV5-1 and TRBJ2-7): KAGVTQTPRYLIKTRGQQVTLSCSPISGHRSVSWYQQTPGQGLQFLFEYFSETQRNKGNFPGRFSGRQFSNSRSEMNVSTLELGDSALYLCASSSTGGLYEQYFGPGTRLTVT.

CDR3 DNA sequence: TGTGCCATCAGTGAAGGACGGACCGGGACTAGCGGGAGTTTGGGTGAGCAGTTCTTC. It is translated as CAISEGRTGTSGSLGEQFF. The V and J genes are TRBV10-3 and TRBJ2-1; 14 nucleotides line up with TRBD2. Germline-derived CDR1 and CDR2 are ENHRY and SYGVKD. J gave up 9 bases and V 3 bases, and 16 bases lay outside the gene matches. This CDR3 spans 19 amino acids.